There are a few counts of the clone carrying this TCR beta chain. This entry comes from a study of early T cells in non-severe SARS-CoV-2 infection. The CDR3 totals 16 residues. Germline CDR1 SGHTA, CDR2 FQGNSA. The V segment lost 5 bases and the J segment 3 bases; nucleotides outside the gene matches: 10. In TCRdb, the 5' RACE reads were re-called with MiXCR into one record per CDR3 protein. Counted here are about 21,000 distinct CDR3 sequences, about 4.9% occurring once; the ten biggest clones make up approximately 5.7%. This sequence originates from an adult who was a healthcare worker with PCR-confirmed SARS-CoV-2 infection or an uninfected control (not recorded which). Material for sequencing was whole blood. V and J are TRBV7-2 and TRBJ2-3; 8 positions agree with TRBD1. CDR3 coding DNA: TGTGCCAGCAGCGCCCCAGGGGGCGTTATTACAGATACGCAGTATTTT. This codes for CASSAPGGVITDTQYF.